This TCR beta chain was sequenced for a study of blood T cell repertoires in COVID-19. In the authors' workflow: The authors estimated nucleated cell counts from reference gene primer amplification. Profiled with immunoSEQ multiplex PCR; TCRdb holds only in-frame clones, not every one. V and J calls and clone size are those listed in that table; D and trimming were worked out from the DNA. This repertoire shows fewer than 250,000 clones, over 80% found once; its top ten account for around 5.2%. Germline CDR1 and CDR2: MNHNY and SVGAGI (reference sequence). The CDR3 extends over 15 amino acids. V shed 7 bases and J 3 bases; nucleotides not matched to a gene: 9.

Sequenced material: peripheral blood. This clonotype originated in a human donor in a cohort sampled during active COVID-19. J is TRBJ1-3 and V is TRBV6-6; 7 bases match TRBD1. This chain's CDR3 is CASKTGQGVGNTIYF. The CDR3, as DNA: TGTGCCAGCAAAACAGGGCAGGGGGTTGGAAACACCATATATTTT.